This TCR beta chain was observed in a study of regulatory T cells in long-lasting Graves disease. In this sample, this clonotype turned up many times. Regarding time point: newly diagnosed GD, antithyroid drugs for less than 3 months. After RNA was extracted from PBMCs, the TCR library was made from it. The authors built TCR beta libraries using iRepertoire HTBI primers and Arm-PCR of CDR3 regions. TCRdb itself ran the multiplex PCR reads through MiXCR, one entry per CDR3 protein. Here the sample spans some 370,000 distinct CDR3 sequences, approximately 12% being singletons. The CDR3 is made up of 15 amino acids. CDR1 is KGHSH, CDR2 LQKENI, per germline. V gave up 0 bases and J gave up 0 bases, with 6 bases separating them. The data were also submitted as part of a second study, on T cells in Graves' hyperthyroidism and ophthalmopathy. Turning to that study: Clinical symptoms, serum thyroxine and TRAb, thyroid ultrasound and orbital computed tomography were used for the diagnoses. Most clonotypes expanded in thyroid above 0.001 were likewise present in blood.

The gene calls are TRBV18 and TRBJ1-3; D remains unclear. The clonotype was recovered from a woman between 18 and 29 years old with Graves disease. The source was peripheral blood mononuclear cells (PBMCs), collected at new diagnosis, from a patient treated with antithyroid drugs. CDR3 sequence (DNA): TGTGCCAGCTCACCACCTTCTTACTCTGGAAACACCATATATTTT. The encoded protein is CASSPPSYSGNTIYF.